The 32 T cell receptor beta chains in this list originate from one sample, sequenced in a study of blood T cell repertoires in COVID-19 (TCRdb year 2020). Library preparation employed the immunoSEQ multiplex PCR assay. TCRdb re-hosts the immuneACCESS table, in-frame sequences only. Its copies lack some clones; in the studies checked, an unresolved V gene accounts for under half of them, and the cause for the rest is not known. The table for this sample lists some 130,000 clones; around 87% of them were counted only once. The top ten constitute about 18% of the sample. Sequenced: peripheral blood. Receptor source: a woman aged 45-59 years who had recovered from COVID-19.

The gene calls are TRBV2 and TRBJ1-1, with 11 bases matching TRBD1. There are 15 residues in the CDR3. Germline lookup yields CDR1 SNHLY and CDR2 FYNNEI. Trimming took 7 bases from V and 4 from J; bases not matched to a gene: 8. In DNA, the CDR3 is TGTGCCAGCAAGGACAGGGGGCCGTGGGGCACTGAAGCTTTCTTT. This encodes CASKDRGPWGTEAFF.

This clone turned up a few times. This specimen includes other DNA sequences encoding the same CDR3. V and J are TRBV6-5 and TRBJ1-2, with TRBD1 as a possible D gene (6 bases). This CDR3 has 14 residues. V gave up 0 bases and J gave up 6 bases, with 11 bases separating them. Looked up from germline, CDR1 is MNHEY and CDR2 is SVGAGI. CDR3 nucleotides: TGTGCCAGCAGTTACTCGAGTACAGGGAATGGCTACACCTTC. It translates to CASSYSSTGNGYTF.

V gene TRBV11-2 combines with J gene TRBJ2-7; D uncertain. V dropped 7 bases and J dropped 0 bases, with 13 bases sitting between them. The CDR3 has 14 residues. The germline V gene has CDR1 SGHAT and CDR2 FQNNGV. For the CDR3, the DNA is TGTGCCAGCACCCCCAGGTTATTCTCCTACGAGCAGTACTTC. As protein: CASTPRLFSYEQYF.

This chain connects TRBV5-1 to TRBJ2-3, with 8 bases identical to TRBD2. This CDR3 has 18 amino acids. Germline V CDR1 and CDR2: SGHRS, YFSETQ. Losses at the gene ends were 0 bases for V and 1 base for J; bases not matched to a gene: 10. CDR3 DNA: TGCGCCAGCAGCTTGGGCGGGGGGAGGACTTATGGCACAGATACGCAGTATTTT. Its protein is CASSLGGGRTYGTDTQYF.

J is TRBJ1-6 and V is TRBV3-1 (or the pseudogene TRBV3-2); 8 bases are a match to TRBD1. This CDR3 region has 15 residues. The ends lost 5 bases at V and 8 bases at J; junction bases unmatched: 8. Germline CDR1 LGHDT, CDR2 YNNKEL (reference sequence). In nucleotides, the CDR3 is TGTGCCAGCAGCGAAACAGGGGGGTACTATTCACCCCTCCACTTT. It yields the protein CASSETGGYYSPLHF.

The chain links TRBV7-9 to TRBJ2-7, with 11 positions matching TRBD2. Germline CDR1 SEHNR, CDR2 FQNEAQ (reference sequence). The junction had 13 bases not matched to a gene; V was cut back by 6 bases and J by 9 bases. The CDR3 covers 15 residues. The CDR3 bases are TGTGCCAGCAGGCCGACTAGCGGGACTATCAGTGGGCAGTACTTC. Residues: CASRPTSGTISGQYF.

V and J are TRBV15 and TRBJ2-3; D unclear. The CDR3 spans 13 residues. The ends were cut back, 8 bases at V and 4 bases at J, with 13 bases in the middle. CDR1 and CDR2 from the germline V gene are LNHNV and YYDKDF (reference sequence). The CDR3 sequence is CATSEELADTQYF. CDR3 DNA: TGTGCCACCTCAGAGGAGTTGGCAGATACGCAGTATTTT.

V gene TRBV4-1 combines with J gene TRBJ2-2, with TRBD2 identical over 7 bases. V lost 0 bases and J lost 3; bases outside the gene matches: 10. The CDR3 extends over 18 amino acids. Germline-derived CDR1 and CDR2 are MGHRA and YSYEKL. Here the CDR3 DNA reads TGCGCCAGCAGCCAAGAAGGGAGTAGCGGGTTGTACACCGGGGAGCTGTTTTTT. Protein sequence: CASSQEGSSGLYTGELFF.

The chain couples TRBV15 to TRBJ2-7; 8 nucleotides line up with TRBD1. The CDR3 extends over 14 amino acids. The V gene end was trimmed by 5 bases and the J gene end by 1 base; junction bases not matched to a gene: 4. Germline V gene lookup returns CDR1 LNHNV and CDR2 YYDKDF (reference sequence). The CDR3: CATSPGGGSYEQYF. Written as DNA, the CDR3 is TGTGCCACCAGCCCAGGGGGCGGTTCCTACGAGCAGTACTTC.

A single count supports this clone. The CDR3 protein is CASSAPTIREFF. Here the CDR3 DNA reads TGTGCCAGCAGTGCACCCACGATCCGGGAGTTCTTC. V is TRBV25-1 and J is TRBJ2-1; D call uncertain. CDR3 size: 12 residues. Germline CDR1 MGHDK, CDR2 SYGVNS. Trimming shortened V by 4 bases and J by 14 bases, and 15 bases separated the two germline ends.

The chain employs TRBV6-6 and TRBJ2-5; 8 bases fit TRBD1. The ends lost 2 bases at V and 2 bases at J; junction bases unmatched: 4. CDR3 size: 15 residues. Germline assignment: CDR1 MNHNY and CDR2 SVGAGI (reference sequence). CDR3 residues: CASSYAGTGQETQYF. In nucleotides, the CDR3 is TGTGCCAGCAGTTACGCCGGGACAGGACAAGAGACCCAGTACTTC.

The chain carries TRBV5-1 and TRBJ2-7; 9 bases are shared with TRBD2. The germline gives CDR1 SGHRS, CDR2 YFSETQ. This CDR3 has 14 residues. J lost 5 bases, V lost 4 bases, and 7 bases had no gene match. The CDR3, as DNA: TGCGCCAGCAGCCTAGCGGGATCGTGGAACGAGCAGTACTTC. This translates into CASSLAGSWNEQYF.

The chain combines TRBV5-1 with TRBJ2-1, with TRBD1 identical over 11 bases. The CDR3 extends over 15 amino acids. CDR1 is SGHRS, CDR2 YFSETQ, per germline. Trimming cost V 2 bases and J 5 bases; bases outside gene matches: 3. This CDR3 reads CASSLGTGGDNEQFF. CDR3 nucleotide sequence: TGCGCCAGCAGCTTAGGGACAGGGGGGGACAATGAGCAGTTCTTC.

The rearrangement links TRBV7-9 to TRBJ1-1; 12 bases are shared with TRBD1. The V gene's germline CDR1 is SEHNR and CDR2 FQNEAQ (reference sequence). With 7 bases clipped from V and 4 bases from J, the junction kept 10 bases outside the gene matches. The CDR3 extends over 16 amino acids. CDR3 sequence reads: CASTGDRGRAGTEAFF. The CDR3 DNA sequence: TGTGCCAGCACGGGGGACAGGGGGCGGGCTGGCACTGAAGCTTTCTTT.

The chain joins TRBV5-4 to TRBJ2-1; D not certain. V lost 4 bases and J 2 bases, leaving 4 bases between the germline ends. This CDR3 is 12 amino acids long. The V gene's germline CDR1 is SGHNT and CDR2 YYREEE (reference sequence). DNA for the CDR3: TGTGCCAGCAGCCTCGCCTACAATGAGCAGTTCTTC. This codes for CASSLAYNEQFF.

The genes are TRBV19 and TRBJ1-1; no clear D. Deletions cut 7 bases from V and 4 bases from J, with 13 bases between. The CDR3 contains 13 residues. Per germline, CDR1 LNHDA and CDR2 SQIVND (reference sequence). CDR3: CASNPGPGTEAFF. The CDR3 region has the DNA TGTGCCAGTAATCCAGGCCCAGGCACTGAAGCTTTCTTT.

This sequence joins TRBV5-8 and TRBJ1-6, with TRBD1 identical over 11 bases. CDR1 is SGHTS and CDR2 is YDEGEE in the germline V gene. V was pared by 5 bases and J by 7 bases, with 5 bases of the junction left unmatched. This CDR3 region has 15 residues. In DNA, the CDR3 is TGTGCCAGCAGAAGTCGGACAGGGGGCAATTCACCCCTCCACTTT. This gives the protein CASRSRTGGNSPLHF.

The rearrangement uses TRBV27 and TRBJ1-1; 7 positions agree with TRBD1. Germline CDR1 and CDR2: MNHEY and SMNVEV (reference sequence). The junction had 11 bases not matched to a gene; V was cut back by 7 bases and J by 3 bases. This CDR3 has 15 residues. This CDR3 is CASTLRQGPYTEAFF. The CDR3 region has the DNA TGTGCCAGCACTCTTCGACAGGGTCCTTACACTGAAGCTTTCTTT.

The V and J genes are TRBV6-5 and TRBJ2-3; perhaps TRBD1 as D (6 bases). The germline V gene has CDR1 MNHEY and CDR2 SVGAGI. The CDR3 spans 15 residues. Trimming removed 8 bases from V and 0 bases from J, with 15 bases in between. The CDR3 DNA follows: TGTGCCAGCTCTTGGACAGATCCTAGCACAGATACGCAGTATTTT. This translates into CASSWTDPSTDTQYF.

This clone appeared a single time. The chain uses TRBV7-9 and TRBJ1-3, with D possibly TRBD1 on 5 matching bases. This CDR3 has 14 amino acids. The V gene's germline CDR1 is SEHNR and CDR2 FQNEAQ (reference sequence). The V end was cut by 3 bases, the J end by 2 bases, with 8 bases between. CDR3 in DNA: TGTGCCAGCAGCTTGGGCAGGGCTGGAAACACCATATATTTT. As protein: CASSLGRAGNTIYF.

The rearrangement joins TRBV2 to TRBJ2-5; 11 bases match TRBD2. The CDR3 has 14 residues. V was pared by 2 bases and J by 4 bases, with 0 bases of the junction left unmatched. Per germline, CDR1 SNHLY and CDR2 FYNNEI. The CDR3: CASSELAGGETQYF. In DNA, the CDR3 is TGTGCCAGCAGTGAACTAGCGGGAGGAGAGACCCAGTACTTC. The variable domain in full, completed from reference TRBV2 and TRBJ2-5, reads EPEVTQTPSHQVTQMGQEVILRCVPISNHLYFYWYRQILGQKVEFLVSFYNNEISEKSEIFDDQFSVERPDGSNFTLKIRSTKLEDSAMYFCASSELAGGETQYFGPGTRLLVL.

This chain uses TRBV27 with TRBJ2-7; D perhaps matches TRBD1 (6 bases). The germline CDR1 and CDR2 sequences are MNHEY and SMNVEV (reference sequence). This CDR3 comprises 14 residues. V gave up 4 bases and J gave up 6 bases, with 16 bases separating them. The CDR3 DNA reads as TGTGCCAGCAGTTACGGGACACTGGGCGCCGAGCAGTACTTC. Its protein product is CASSYGTLGAEQYF.

This chain joins TRBV18 and TRBJ2-5; no reliable D call. Germline assignment: CDR1 KGHSH and CDR2 LQKENI. V lost 3 bases, J lost 0 bases, and 2 bases lay in between. The CDR3 length is 12 residues. The CDR3: CASSPNQETQYF. As DNA, the CDR3 is TGTGCCAGCTCACCTAACCAAGAGACCCAGTACTTC.

V and J are TRBV4-3 and TRBJ1-1; 7 nucleotides match TRBD1. V lost 5 bases to trimming and J lost 3 bases; unmatched junction nucleotides: 9. This CDR3 contains 15 residues. CDR1 is LGHNA, CDR2 YSLEER, per germline. The CDR3 loop is CASSLTDREYTEAFF. CDR3 sequence (DNA): TGCGCCAGCAGCTTAACCGACAGGGAATACACTGAAGCTTTCTTT.

The chain is built from TRBV27 and TRBJ1-5; D gene unclear. The CDR3 covers 15 residues. V was cut by 3 bases and J by 0 bases, with 9 bases left in between. Germline assignment: CDR1 MNHEY and CDR2 SMNVEV (reference sequence). CDR3 nucleotide sequence: TGTGCCAGCAGTTTCGTCGGAGGTAGCAATCAGCCCCAGCATTTT. As protein: CASSFVGGSNQPQHF.

The chain has TRBV9 and TRBJ1-2; D unresolved. The CDR3 is 13 amino acids. Germline CDR1 reads SGDLS; CDR2 reads YYNGEE. Deletions cut 3 bases from V and 4 bases from J, with 10 bases between. The CDR3 DNA reads as TGTGCCAGCAGCGCCCGGTCCCTCTATGGCTACACCTTC. Translated: CASSARSLYGYTF.

J is TRBJ2-1 and V is TRBV28; D is perhaps TRBD2 (6 bases). The CDR3 is made up of 15 amino acids. Germline lookup yields CDR1 MDHEN and CDR2 SYDVKM. Trimming cost V 10 bases and J 3 bases, with 19 bases left between them. In DNA, the CDR3 is TGTGCCACTAGACCGGGGGAACGGGTCTACAATGAGCAGTTCTTC. Protein product: CATRPGERVYNEQFF.

V and J are TRBV6-2 or TRBV6-3 and TRBJ2-1; TRBD2 matches 8 bases. V lost 4 bases and J lost 5; bases outside the gene matches: 13. Germline values: CDR1 MNHEY, CDR2 SVGEGT. This CDR3 contains 17 residues. The chain's CDR3 is CASSFSRSGGYNNEQFF. DNA for the CDR3: TGTGCCAGCAGTTTCTCGCGATCGGGGGGGTACAACAATGAGCAGTTCTTC.

The chain carries TRBV2 and TRBJ2-2; D might be TRBD1 (6 bases). The CDR3 runs 15 residues. Between the trimmed V and J ends, which lost 7 bases and 5 bases, there was a span of 17 bases. The V gene's germline CDR1 is SNHLY and CDR2 FYNNEI. The CDR3 region is CASTKQGFFTGELFF. The DNA of the CDR3 is TGTGCCAGCACCAAACAGGGTTTCTTTACCGGGGAGCTGTTTTTT.

This chain uses TRBV12-5 with TRBJ2-1, with 11 bases matching TRBD2. The CDR3 consists of 17 residues. The ends lost 5 bases at V and 4 bases at J; junction bases unmatched: 10. Germline V lookup: CDR1 LGHNT, CDR2 FRNRAP. CDR3 region: CASGPKPTSGVYNEQFF. The CDR3 coding sequence is TGTGCTAGTGGTCCCAAACCGACTAGCGGGGTATACAATGAGCAGTTCTTC. The whole variable domain, remainder taken from reference TRBV12-5 and TRBJ2-1, is DARVTQTPRHKVTEMGQEVTMRCQPILGHNTVFWYRQTMMQGLELLAYFRNRAPLDDSGMPKDRFSAEMPDATLATLKIQPSEPRDSAVYFCASGPKPTSGVYNEQFFGPGTRLTVL.

V usage is TRBV5-1 and J usage is TRBJ1-3; D not resolved. The V end lost 1 base, the J end lost 0 bases, and 8 bases lay between the germline ends. Germline V CDR1 and CDR2: SGHRS, YFSETQ. This CDR3 has 15 amino acids. CDR3 region: CASSLSGDSGNTIYF. The CDR3 coding sequence is TGCGCCAGCAGCTTGTCCGGGGACTCTGGAAACACCATATATTTT. Combining the CDR3 with reference TRBV5-1 and TRBJ1-3 gives the whole variable domain KAGVTQTPRYLIKTRGQQVTLSCSPISGHRSVSWYQQTPGQGLQFLFEYFSETQRNKGNFPGRFSGRQFSNSRSEMNVSTLELGDSALYLCASSLSGDSGNTIYFGEGSWLTVV.

This clone has just a few counts. V and J are TRBV5-8 and TRBJ1-1, with 7 bases aligning to TRBD1. Germline assignment: CDR1 SGHTS and CDR2 YDEGEE. The CDR3 is 15 residues long. V trimming: 3 bases; J trimming: 4 bases; junction bases outside the gene matches: 9. CDR3 sequence: CASSSRGQWGTEAFF. The CDR3 DNA reads TGTGCCAGCAGCTCAAGGGGGCAATGGGGCACTGAAGCTTTCTTT. Using reference TRBV5-8 and TRBJ1-1 for the parts outside the CDR3, the full variable domain is EAGVTQSPTHLIKTRGQQATLRCSPISGHTSVYWYQQALGLGLQFLLWYDEGEERNRGNFPPRFSGRQFPNYSSELNVNALELEDSALYLCASSSRGQWGTEAFFGQGTRLTVV.